This TCR beta chain was found in a study of T cells in women clearing cervical HPV infection. The wider study: Cases' blood sampling followed lesion detection by median about 150 days (90 to 200).

The protocol was immunoSEQ multiplex PCR, while the TCRdb copy is restricted to in-frame clones and leaves out a portion. The table lists 15,000 to 20,000 clones. Details on this clone: What it binds is unknown. One end of the junction fails to match germline, which may point to a read error. Other DNA sequences in the sample encode the same CDR3.

Overall study findings and caveats: CIN3+ cases had significantly higher TCR repertoire richness than controls, but evenness did not differ. T-cell numbers per sample were unknown and may explain richness differences.

This sequence was found in a woman between 18 and 69 years old with a cervical HPV16 infection that either progressed to CIN3+ or cleared (not recorded which). The sequencing input was blood buffy coat.

The sequenced CDR3 bases are TGTGCCAGCAGCGCCCGACTAGACACA. Amino acid sequence: CASSARLDT. The CDR3 reads in full as CASSARLDTIYF. The chain is built from TRBV7-8 and TRBJ1-3; no firm D call. The observed sequence ends 3 residues before the CDR3 terminus, with the missing tail filled in from the germline J gene. Germline CDR1 reads SGHVS; CDR2 reads FQNEAQ. The CDR3 is 12 amino acids.